This TCR beta chain was sequenced in a study of T cells in Graves' hyperthyroidism and ophthalmopathy. Across the study: Prior to any treatment, at the point of initial diagnosis, peripheral blood was collected. General study points: Researchers found most expanded thyroid clonotypes above 0.001 in blood as well.

Thyroid ultrasound and orbital computed tomography, with clinical symptoms and serum thyroxine and TRAb, informed diagnoses. This clonotype was counted between two and nine times. Its antigen remains unidentified. TCR beta CDR3 regions were amplified from RNA transcripts. The study used the HTBI primer set for a first-round RT-PCR of the TCR CDR3. Each CDR3 protein gets one entry after TCRdb re-called the multiplex PCR reads with MiXCR. The table has roughly 500,000 distinct CDR3 sequences, approximately 23% seen once; the top ten hold roughly 49%. The ends were cut back, 0 bases at V and 7 bases at J, with 7 bases in the middle. CDR3 length: 12 residues. Germline loops: CDR1 SGHTA, CDR2 FQGNSA.

Sequencing input: blood. The chain joins TRBV7-2 to TRBJ2-7; D not resolved. The receptor comes from a woman in her 70s with Graves' ophthalmopathy. CDR3 coding DNA: TGTGCCAGCAGCTTAGCGGTTGGAGAGCAGTACTTC. Its translation is CASSLAVGEQYF.